Listed below are T cell receptor beta chains from one sample, sequenced in a study of PD-L1 blockade in urothelial cancer. The method was immunoSEQ multiplex PCR; TCRdb's version includes in-frame clones alone and lacks a portion of them. The sample contains 60,000 to 75,000 clones, 84% of which appear only once. The sequencing used PBMCs, collected around atezolizumab (anti-PD-L1) treatment. All receptors come from a woman between 70 and 85 years old with urothelial cancer. Each CDR3 is given with its conserved first and last residue. The D gene is left open where the match is weak.

J,V,length,D,DNA,CDR3
TRBJ1-1,TRBV30,17,-,TGTGCCTGGGCGAGGATGGGTCCCGAGGCGTTAAACACTGAAGCTTTCTTT,CAWARMGPEALNTEAFF
TRBJ2-3,TRBV5-1,16,-,TGCGCCAGCAGCTTGGGAGGCTCAGAAGCTGCAGATACGCAGTATTTT,CASSLGGSEAADTQYF
TRBJ2-2,TRBV6-6,15,-,TGTGCCACCTCCAAAAGGTGGCAGGACACCGGGGAGCTGTTTTTT,CATSKRWQDTGELFF
TRBJ2-1,TRBV7-2,16,TRBD2,TGTGCCAGCAGCTTAATAGCGGGGGGTCCCTACAATGAGCAGTTCTTC,CASSLIAGGPYNEQFF
TRBJ1-1,TRBV5-4,17,-,TGTGCCAGCAGCTTGTACCCAGTCAGCTTCGGGGGCACTGAAGCTTTCTTT,CASSLYPVSFGGTEAFF
TRBJ2-5,TRBV2,14,TRBD2,TGTGCCAGCAATAAACTAGCGGTTCAAGAGACCCAGTACTTC,CASNKLAVQETQYF
TRBJ2-5,TRBV5-1,14,TRBD1,TGCGCCAGCAGCTCTGGACAGGGCGCAGAGACCCAGTACTTC,CASSSGQGAETQYF
TRBJ1-1,TRBV19,16,-,TGTGCCAGTAGTATCCCGCGATCACAGATGAACACTGAAGCTTTCTTT,CASSIPRSQMNTEAFF
TRBJ1-5,TRBV19,14,TRBD1,TGTGCCAGTAGGGACAGGGGGCCTAATCAGCCCCAGCATTTT,CASRDRGPNQPQHF
TRBJ2-7,TRBV11-3,12,-,TGTGCCAGCAGCTTAATCGAGGGCGAGCAGTACTTC,CASSLIEGEQYF
TRBJ2-3,TRBV5-1,19,TRBD2,TGCGCCAGCAGCTTGGGGCCGGCTAGCGGGATCTCTAGCACAGATACGCAGTATTTT,CASSLGPASGISSTDTQYF
TRBJ2-3,TRBV7-9,14,TRBD1,TGTGCCAGCAGCTCCAGGGGGAGCACAGATACGCAGTATTTT,CASSSRGSTDTQYF
TRBJ1-3,TRBV30,14,-,TGTGCCTGGAGTGTGTCGTACTCTGGAAACACCATATATTTT,CAWSVSYSGNTIYF